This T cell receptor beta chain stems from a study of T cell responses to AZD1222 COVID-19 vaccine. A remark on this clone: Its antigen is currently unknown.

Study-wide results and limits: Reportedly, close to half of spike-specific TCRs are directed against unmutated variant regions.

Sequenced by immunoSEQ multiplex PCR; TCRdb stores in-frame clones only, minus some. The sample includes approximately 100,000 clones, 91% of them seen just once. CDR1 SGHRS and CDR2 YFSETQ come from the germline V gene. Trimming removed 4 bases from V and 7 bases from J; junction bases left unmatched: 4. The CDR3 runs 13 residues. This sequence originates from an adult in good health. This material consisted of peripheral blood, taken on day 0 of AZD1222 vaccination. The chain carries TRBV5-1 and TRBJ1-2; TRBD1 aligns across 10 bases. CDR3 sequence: CASSEGQGSGYTF. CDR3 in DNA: TGCGCCAGCAGCGAGGGACAGGGGAGTGGCTACACCTTC.